This T cell receptor beta chain was observed in a study of T cells in Graves' hyperthyroidism and ophthalmopathy. V lost 0 bases, J lost 4 bases, and 9 bases lay in between. The germline V gene has CDR1 SGHNT and CDR2 YENEEA. This CDR3 is built from 15 residues. This clonotype came up many times. No antigen is known for it. Study outcomes and limitations: In validation, the model predicted ophthalmopathy. These predictions came a median about 6.5 months before onset.

Stable disease denoted Graves' hyperthyroidism without ophthalmopathy progression within 18 months. Exclusion of patients followed from uncontrolled infection, other autoimmune disease, pregnancy or lactation. The CDR3 regions of TCR beta were amplified from RNA transcripts. First-round RT-PCR with HTBI primers amplified the TCR CDR3 region. TCRdb re-analysed the multiplex PCR reads in MiXCR, keeping a single row per CDR3 protein. There are approximately 430,000 distinct CDR3 sequences in the sample; less than 20% occur only once, and around 7.7% lies in the top ten. The chain links TRBV11-3 to TRBJ2-2; D may be TRBD2 (6 bases). This clonotype originated in a woman aged 18-29 years with Graves' hyperthyroidism. The sequenced sample consisted of blood. The CDR3 here is CASSLDAGSTGELFF. Here the CDR3 DNA reads TGTGCCAGCAGCTTAGACGCGGGGAGCACCGGGGAGCTGTTTTTT.